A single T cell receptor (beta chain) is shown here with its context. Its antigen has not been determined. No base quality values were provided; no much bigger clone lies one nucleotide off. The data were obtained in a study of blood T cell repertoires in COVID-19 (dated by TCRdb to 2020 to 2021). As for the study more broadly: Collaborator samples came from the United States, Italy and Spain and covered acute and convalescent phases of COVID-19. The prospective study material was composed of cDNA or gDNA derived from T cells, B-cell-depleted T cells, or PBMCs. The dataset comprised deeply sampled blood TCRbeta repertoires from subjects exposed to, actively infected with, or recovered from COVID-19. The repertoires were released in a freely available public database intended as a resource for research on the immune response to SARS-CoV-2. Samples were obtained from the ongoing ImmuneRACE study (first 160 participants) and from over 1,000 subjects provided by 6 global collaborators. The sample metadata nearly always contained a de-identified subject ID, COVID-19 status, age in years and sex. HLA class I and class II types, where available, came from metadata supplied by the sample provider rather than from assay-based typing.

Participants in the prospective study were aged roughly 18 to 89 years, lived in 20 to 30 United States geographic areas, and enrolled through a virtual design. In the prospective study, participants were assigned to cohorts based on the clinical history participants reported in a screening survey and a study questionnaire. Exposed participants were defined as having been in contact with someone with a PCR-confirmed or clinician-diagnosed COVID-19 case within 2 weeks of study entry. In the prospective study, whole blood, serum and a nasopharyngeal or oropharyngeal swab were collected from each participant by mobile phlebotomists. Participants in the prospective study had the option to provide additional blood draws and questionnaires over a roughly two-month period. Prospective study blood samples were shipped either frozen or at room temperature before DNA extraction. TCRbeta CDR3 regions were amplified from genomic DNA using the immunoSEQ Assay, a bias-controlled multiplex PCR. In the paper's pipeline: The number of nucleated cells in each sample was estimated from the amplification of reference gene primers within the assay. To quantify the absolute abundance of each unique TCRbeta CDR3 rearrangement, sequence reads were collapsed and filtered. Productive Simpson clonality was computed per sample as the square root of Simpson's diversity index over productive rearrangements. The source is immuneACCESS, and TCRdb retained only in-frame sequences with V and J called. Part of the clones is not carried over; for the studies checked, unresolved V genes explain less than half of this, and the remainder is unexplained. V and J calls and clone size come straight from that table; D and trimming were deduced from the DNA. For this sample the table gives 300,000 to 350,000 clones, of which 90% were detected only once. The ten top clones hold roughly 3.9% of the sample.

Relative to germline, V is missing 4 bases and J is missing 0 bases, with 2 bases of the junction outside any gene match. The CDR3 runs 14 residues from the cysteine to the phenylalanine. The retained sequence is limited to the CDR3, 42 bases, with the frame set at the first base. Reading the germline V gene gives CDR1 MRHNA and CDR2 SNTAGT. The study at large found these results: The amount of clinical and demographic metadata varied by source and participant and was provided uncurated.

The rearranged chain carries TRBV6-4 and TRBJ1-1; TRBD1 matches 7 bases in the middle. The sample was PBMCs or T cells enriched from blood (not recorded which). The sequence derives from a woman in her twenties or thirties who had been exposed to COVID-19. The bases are TGTGCCAGCAGTGTAACAGGGGTGAACACTGAAGCTTTCTTT. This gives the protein CASSVTGVNTEAFF.